This T cell receptor beta chain was recorded in a study of cytotoxic CD8 clonotypes in ibrutinib-treated CLL. Background on the study: Results showed some 24 partial and 2 complete responses; following median roughly 70 months, 14 remained remitted, around twelve advanced.

General study results and limits: Clonality was higher at baseline than in age-matched healthy donors and tracked circulating CD8+ T-cell counts.

Worth noting for this clone: Its specificity is not known.

Some clones are missing from TCRdb's copy, which holds only in-frame ones; the method was immunoSEQ multiplex PCR. The repertoire has tens of thousands of clones, approximately 90% of them found once; the top ten carry approximately 3%. CDR3 length equals 13 residues. The germline V gene encodes CDR1 KGHSH and CDR2 LQKENI. Trimming pared 5 bases from V and 3 bases from J, leaving 7 bases between. The genes are TRBV18 and TRBJ1-4; D ambiguous. The sequence came from a human donor with chronic lymphocytic leukemia. The source material was PBMCs, sampled after 12 months of ibrutinib treatment. CDR3 residues: CASSGGPNEKLFF. In nucleotides, the CDR3 is TGTGCCAGCTCAGGCGGACCTAATGAAAAACTGTTTTTT.